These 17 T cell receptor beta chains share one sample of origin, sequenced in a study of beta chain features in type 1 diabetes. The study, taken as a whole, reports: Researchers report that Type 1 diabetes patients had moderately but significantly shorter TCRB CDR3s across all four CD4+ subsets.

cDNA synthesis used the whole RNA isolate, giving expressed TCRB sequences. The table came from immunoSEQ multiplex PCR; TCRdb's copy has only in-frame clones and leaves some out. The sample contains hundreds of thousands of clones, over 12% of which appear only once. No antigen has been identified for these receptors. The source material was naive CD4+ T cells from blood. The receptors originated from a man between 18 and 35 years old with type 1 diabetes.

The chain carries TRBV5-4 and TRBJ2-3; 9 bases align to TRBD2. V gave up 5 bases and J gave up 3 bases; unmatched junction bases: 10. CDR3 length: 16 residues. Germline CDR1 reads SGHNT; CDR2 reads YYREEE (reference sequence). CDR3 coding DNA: TGTGCCAGCAGACCTTCTGGCGGGGGGGCGACAGATACGCAGTATTTT. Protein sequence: CASRPSGGGATDTQYF.

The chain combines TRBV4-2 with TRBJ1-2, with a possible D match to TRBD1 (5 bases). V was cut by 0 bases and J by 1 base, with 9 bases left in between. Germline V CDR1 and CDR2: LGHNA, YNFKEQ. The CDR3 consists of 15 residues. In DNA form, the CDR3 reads TGTGCCAGCAGCCAAGATGACAGTTTTAACTATGGCTACACCTTC. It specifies CASSQDDSFNYGYTF.

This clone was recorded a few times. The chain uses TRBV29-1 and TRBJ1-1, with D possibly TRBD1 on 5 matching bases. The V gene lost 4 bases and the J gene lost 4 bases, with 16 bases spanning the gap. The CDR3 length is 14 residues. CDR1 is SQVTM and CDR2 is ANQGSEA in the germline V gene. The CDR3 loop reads CSVAATVPSTEAFF. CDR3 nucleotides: TGCAGCGTTGCGGCGACAGTCCCGAGCACTGAAGCTTTCTTT.

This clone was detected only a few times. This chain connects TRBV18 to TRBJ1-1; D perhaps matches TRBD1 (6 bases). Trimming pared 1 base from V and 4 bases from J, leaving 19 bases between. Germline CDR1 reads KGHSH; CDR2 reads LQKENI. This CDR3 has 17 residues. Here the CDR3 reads CASSPQPQGGVTTEAFF. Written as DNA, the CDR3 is TGTGCCAGCTCACCACAACCACAGGGAGGGGTGACCACTGAAGCTTTCTTT.

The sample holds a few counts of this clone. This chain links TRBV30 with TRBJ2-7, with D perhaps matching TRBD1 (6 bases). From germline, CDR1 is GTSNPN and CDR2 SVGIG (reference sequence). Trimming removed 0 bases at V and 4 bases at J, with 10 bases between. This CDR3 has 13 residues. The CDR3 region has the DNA TGTGCCTGGAGTGTAGGACAGAGGTACGAGCAGTACTTC. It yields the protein CAWSVGQRYEQYF.

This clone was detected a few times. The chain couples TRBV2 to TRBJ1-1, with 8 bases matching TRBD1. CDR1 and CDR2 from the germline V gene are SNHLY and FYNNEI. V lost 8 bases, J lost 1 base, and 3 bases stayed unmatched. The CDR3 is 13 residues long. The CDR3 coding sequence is TGTGCCAGCCGGGGGACAGGGAACACTGAAGCTTTCTTT. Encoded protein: CASRGTGNTEAFF.

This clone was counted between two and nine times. CDR3 region: CASAESFNSPLHF. The CDR3 nucleotides are TGCGCCAGCGCGGAGAGTTTTAATTCACCCCTCCACTTT. The chain combines TRBV4-3 with TRBJ1-6; unclear D gene. Trimming stripped 8 bases from V and 6 bases from J, with 11 bases between. Germline CDR1 is LGHNA and CDR2 is YSLEER. The CDR3 runs to 13 residues.

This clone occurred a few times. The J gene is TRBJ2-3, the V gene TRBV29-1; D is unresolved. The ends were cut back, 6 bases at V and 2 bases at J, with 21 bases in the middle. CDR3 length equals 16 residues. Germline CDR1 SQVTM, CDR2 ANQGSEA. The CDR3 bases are TGCAGCGTGTCCCCCCCAGGCCTACCAATCACAGATACGCAGTATTTT. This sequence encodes CSVSPPGLPITDTQYF.

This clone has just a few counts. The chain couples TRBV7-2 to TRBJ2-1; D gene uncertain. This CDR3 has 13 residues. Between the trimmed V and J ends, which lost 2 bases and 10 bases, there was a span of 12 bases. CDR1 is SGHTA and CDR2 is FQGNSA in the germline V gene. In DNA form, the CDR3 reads TGTGCCAGCAGCTTAATAGGAGAGCGCGAGCAGTTCTTC. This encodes CASSLIGEREQFF.

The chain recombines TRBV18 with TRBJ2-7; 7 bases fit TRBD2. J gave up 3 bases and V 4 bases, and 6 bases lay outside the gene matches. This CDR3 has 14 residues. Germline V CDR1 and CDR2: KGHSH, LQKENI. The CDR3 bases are TGTGCCAGCTCACTGAGCGGGATGATCTACGAGCAGTACTTC. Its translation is CASSLSGMIYEQYF.

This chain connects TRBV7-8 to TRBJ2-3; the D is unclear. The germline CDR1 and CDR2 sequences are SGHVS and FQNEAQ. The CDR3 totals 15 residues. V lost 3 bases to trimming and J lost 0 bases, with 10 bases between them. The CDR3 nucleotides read TGTGCCAGCAGCTTTTATAGCCATAGCACAGATACGCAGTATTTT. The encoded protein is CASSFYSHSTDTQYF.

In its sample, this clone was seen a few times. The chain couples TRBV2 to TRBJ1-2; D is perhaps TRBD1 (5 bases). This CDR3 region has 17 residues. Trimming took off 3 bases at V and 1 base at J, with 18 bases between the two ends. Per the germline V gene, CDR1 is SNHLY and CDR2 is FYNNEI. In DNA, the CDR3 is TGTGCCAGCAGTGATCCTGTGGGGACGGCGAGTAACTATGGCTACACCTTC. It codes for CASSDPVGTASNYGYTF. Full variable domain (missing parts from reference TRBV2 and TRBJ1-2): EPEVTQTPSHQVTQMGQEVILRCVPISNHLYFYWYRQILGQKVEFLVSFYNNEISEKSEIFDDQFSVERPDGSNFTLKIRSTKLEDSAMYFCASSDPVGTASNYGYTFGSGTRLTVV.

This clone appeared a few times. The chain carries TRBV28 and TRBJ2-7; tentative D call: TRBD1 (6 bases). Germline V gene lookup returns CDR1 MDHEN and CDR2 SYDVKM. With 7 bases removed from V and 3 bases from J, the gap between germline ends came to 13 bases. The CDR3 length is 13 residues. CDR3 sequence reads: CASISETGYEQYF. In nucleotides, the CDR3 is TGTGCCAGCATTTCCGAGACAGGCTACGAGCAGTACTTC.

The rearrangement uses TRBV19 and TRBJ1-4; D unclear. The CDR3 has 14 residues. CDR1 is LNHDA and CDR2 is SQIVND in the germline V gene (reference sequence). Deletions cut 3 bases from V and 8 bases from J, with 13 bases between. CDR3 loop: CASSMANREEKLFF. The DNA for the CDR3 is TGTGCCAGTAGTATGGCAAATAGGGAAGAAAAACTGTTTTTT.

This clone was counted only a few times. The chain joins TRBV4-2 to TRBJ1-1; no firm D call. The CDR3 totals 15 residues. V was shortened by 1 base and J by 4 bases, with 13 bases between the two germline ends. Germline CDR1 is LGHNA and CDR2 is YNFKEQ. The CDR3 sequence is CASSQGGDWRTEAFF. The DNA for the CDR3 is TGTGCCAGCAGCCAAGGGGGAGATTGGCGCACTGAAGCTTTCTTT.

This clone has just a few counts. The CDR3 nucleotides read TGTGCCAGCTCACCTCCGAATCACTCCTACGAGCAGTACTTC. It yields the protein CASSPPNHSYEQYF. The V call is TRBV18, the J call TRBJ2-7; no clear D gene. Germline V gene sequence: CDR1 KGHSH, CDR2 LQKENI. V dropped 3 bases and J dropped 0 bases, with 9 bases sitting between them. CDR3 length: 14 amino acids.

CDR3 DNA: TGTGCCAGCTCACCATTAGCACTCGCCTCCGACACCGGGGAGCTGTTTTTT. Protein product: CASSPLALASDTGELFF. The chain carries TRBV18 and TRBJ2-2; D uncertain. V lost 2 bases and J lost 3, with 16 bases in between. The CDR3 consists of 17 residues. Germline CDR1 KGHSH, CDR2 LQKENI.